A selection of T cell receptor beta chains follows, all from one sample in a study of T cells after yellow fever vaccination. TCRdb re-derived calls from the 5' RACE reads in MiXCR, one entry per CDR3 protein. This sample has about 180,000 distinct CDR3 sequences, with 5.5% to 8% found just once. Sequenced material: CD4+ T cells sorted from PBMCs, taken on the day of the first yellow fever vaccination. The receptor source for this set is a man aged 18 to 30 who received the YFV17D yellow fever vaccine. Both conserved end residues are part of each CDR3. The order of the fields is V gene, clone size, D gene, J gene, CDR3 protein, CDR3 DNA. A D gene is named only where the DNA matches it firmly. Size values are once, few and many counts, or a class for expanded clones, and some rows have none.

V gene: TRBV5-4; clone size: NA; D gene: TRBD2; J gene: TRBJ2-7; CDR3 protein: CASSLHRGTSVPYEQYF; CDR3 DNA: TGTGCCAGCAGCCTACACCGAGGGACTAGCGTTCCCTACGAGCAGTACTTC
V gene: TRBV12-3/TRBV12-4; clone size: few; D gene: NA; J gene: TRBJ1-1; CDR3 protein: CASSPSGGRTEAFF; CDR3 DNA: TGTGCCAGCAGTCCGTCAGGAGGAAGAACTGAAGCTTTCTTT
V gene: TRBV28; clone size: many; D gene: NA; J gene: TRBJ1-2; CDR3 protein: CASSLSLTENYGYTF; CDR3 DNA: TGTGCCAGCAGTCTCTCGTTGACAGAAAACTATGGCTACACCTTC
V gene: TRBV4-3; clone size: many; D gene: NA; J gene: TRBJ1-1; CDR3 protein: CASSQLAQGGTEAFF; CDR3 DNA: TGCGCCAGCAGCCAACTGGCACAGGGTGGCACTGAAGCTTTCTTT
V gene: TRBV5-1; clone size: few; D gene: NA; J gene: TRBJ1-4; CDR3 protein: CASSLEQGPATNEKLFF; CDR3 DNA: TGCGCCAGCAGCTTGGAACAGGGCCCTGCAACTAATGAAAAACTGTTTTTT
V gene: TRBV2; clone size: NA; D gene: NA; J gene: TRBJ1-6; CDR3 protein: CASSAGLNSPLHF; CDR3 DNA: TGTGCCAGCAGTGCGGGACTTAATTCACCCCTCCACTTT
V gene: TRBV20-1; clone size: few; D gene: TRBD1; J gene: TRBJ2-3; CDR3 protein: CSARATGADTQYF; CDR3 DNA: TGCAGTGCTCGAGCCACAGGGGCAGATACGCAGTATTTT
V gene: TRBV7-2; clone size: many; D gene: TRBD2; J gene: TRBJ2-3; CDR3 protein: CASSPWGLAGTDTQYF; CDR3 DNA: TGTGCCAGCAGCCCGTGGGGACTAGCGGGGACAGATACGCAGTATTTT
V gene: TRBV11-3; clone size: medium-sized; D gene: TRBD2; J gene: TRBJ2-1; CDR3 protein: CASSLGTSGGANEQFF; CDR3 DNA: TGTGCCAGCAGCTTAGGGACTAGCGGGGGGGCCAATGAGCAGTTCTTC
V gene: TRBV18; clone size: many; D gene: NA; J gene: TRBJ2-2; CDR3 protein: CASSPMDVGGELFF; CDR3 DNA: TGTGCCAGCTCACCAATGGACGTGGGCGGGGAGCTGTTTTTT
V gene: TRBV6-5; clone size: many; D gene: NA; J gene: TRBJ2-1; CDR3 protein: CASSYRNARGPMSNEQFF; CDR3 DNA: TGTGCCAGCAGTTACCGGAACGCGCGGGGGCCCATGAGCAATGAGCAGTTCTTC
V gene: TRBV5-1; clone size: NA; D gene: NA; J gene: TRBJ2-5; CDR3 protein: CASSLIDPSTVQDF; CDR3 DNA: TGCGCCAGCAGCTTGATCGATCCCTCTACTGTTCAGGACTTC
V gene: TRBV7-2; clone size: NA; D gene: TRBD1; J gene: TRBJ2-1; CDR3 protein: CASSLVGTDNEQFF; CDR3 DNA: TGTGCCAGCAGCTTAGTTGGGACAGACAATGAGCAGTTCTTC
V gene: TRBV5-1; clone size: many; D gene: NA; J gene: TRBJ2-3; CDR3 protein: CASSLAATDTQYF; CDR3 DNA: TGTGCCAGCAGCTTAGCTGCCACAGATACGCAGTATTTT
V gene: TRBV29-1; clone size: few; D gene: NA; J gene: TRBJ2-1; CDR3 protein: CSVRREGARFF; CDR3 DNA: TGCAGCGTCCGGAGGGAGGGGGCTCGGTTCTTC
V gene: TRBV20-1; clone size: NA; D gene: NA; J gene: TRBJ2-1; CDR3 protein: CSARAGGDPYNEQFF; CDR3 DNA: TGCAGTGCTAGAGCCGGCGGGGACCCCTACAATGAGCAGTTCTTC
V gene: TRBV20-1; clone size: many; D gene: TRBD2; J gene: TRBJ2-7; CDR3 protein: CSVGGDSYEQYF; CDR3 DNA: TGCAGTGTCGGGGGGGACTCCTACGAGCAGTACTTC
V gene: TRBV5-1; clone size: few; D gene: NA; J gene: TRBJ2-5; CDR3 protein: CASSVRGETQYF; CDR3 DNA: TGCGCCAGCAGCGTGAGGGGGGAGACCCAGTACTTC
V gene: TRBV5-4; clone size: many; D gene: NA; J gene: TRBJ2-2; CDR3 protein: CASSLGTGSGELFF; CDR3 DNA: TGTGCCAGCAGCTTGGGAACTGGGTCCGGGGAGCTGTTTTTT
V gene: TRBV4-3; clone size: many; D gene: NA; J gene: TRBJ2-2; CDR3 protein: CASSQDPRVGELFF; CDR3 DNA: TGCGCCAGCAGCCAAGATCCAAGGGTCGGGGAGCTGTTTTTT
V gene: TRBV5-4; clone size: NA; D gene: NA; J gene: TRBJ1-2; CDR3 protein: CASSLLGAHRDGYTF; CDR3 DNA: TGTGCCAGCAGCTTGTTGGGGGCCCACAGGGACGGCTACACCTTC
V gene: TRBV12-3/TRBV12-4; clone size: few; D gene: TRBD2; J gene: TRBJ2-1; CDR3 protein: CASTLRLAEYNEQFF; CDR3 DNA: TGTGCCAGCACCTTGAGGCTAGCGGAATACAATGAGCAGTTCTTC
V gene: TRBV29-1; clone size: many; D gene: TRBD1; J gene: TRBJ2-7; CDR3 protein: CSAKGQAYEQYF; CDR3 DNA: TGCAGCGCTAAGGGACAGGCCTACGAGCAGTACTTC
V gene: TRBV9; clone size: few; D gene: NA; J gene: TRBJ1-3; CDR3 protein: CASSVGGISGNTIYF; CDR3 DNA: TGTGCCAGCAGCGTAGGAGGAATCTCTGGAAACACCATATATTTT
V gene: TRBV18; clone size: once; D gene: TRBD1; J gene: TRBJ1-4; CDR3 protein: CASSPKGQVATNEKLFF; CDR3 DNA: TGTGCCAGCTCACCAAAAGGACAGGTAGCAACTAATGAAAAACTGTTTTTT
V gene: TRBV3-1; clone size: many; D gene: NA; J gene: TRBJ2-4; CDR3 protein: CASSQERHIQYF; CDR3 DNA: TGTGCCAGCAGCCAAGAGCGGCACATTCAGTACTTC
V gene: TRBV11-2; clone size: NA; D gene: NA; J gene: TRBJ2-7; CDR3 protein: CASSAGGSYEQYF; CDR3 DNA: TGTGCCAGCAGCGCCGGTGGGTCCTACGAGCAGTACTTC
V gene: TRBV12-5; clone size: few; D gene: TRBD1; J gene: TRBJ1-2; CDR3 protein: CASGPVRQGNYGYTF; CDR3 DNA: TGTGCTAGTGGTCCCGTCCGACAGGGGAACTATGGCTACACCTTC
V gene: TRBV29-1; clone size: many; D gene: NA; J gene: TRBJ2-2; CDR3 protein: CSGRKGPGELFF; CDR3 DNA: TGCAGCGGCCGAAAAGGGCCCGGGGAGCTGTTTTTT
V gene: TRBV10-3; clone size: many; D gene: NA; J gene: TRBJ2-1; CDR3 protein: CAISATLYNEQFF; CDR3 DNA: TGTGCCATCAGTGCGACACTCTACAATGAGCAGTTCTTC
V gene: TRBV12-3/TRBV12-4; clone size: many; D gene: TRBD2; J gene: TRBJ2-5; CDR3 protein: CASTIAGGQETQYF; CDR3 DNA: TGTGCCAGCACCATAGCGGGGGGGCAAGAGACCCAGTACTTC
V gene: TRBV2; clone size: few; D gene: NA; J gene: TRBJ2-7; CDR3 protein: CASSEGVVRSYEQYF; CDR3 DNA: TGTGCCAGCAGTGAAGGGGTGGTACGGAGCTACGAGCAGTACTTC
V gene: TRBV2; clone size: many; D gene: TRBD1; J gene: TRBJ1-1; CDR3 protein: CASTTGQLNTEAFF; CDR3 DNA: TGTGCCAGCACAACGGGACAGTTGAACACTGAAGCTTTCTTT
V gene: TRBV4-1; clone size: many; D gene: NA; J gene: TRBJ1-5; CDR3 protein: CASSQPTGGTNQPQHF; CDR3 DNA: TGCGCCAGCAGCCAACCCACCGGGGGTACCAATCAGCCCCAGCATTTT
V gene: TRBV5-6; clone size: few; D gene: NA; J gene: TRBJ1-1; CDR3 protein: CASSSGYNTEAFF; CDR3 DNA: TGTGCCAGCAGCTCTGGCTACAACACTGAAGCTTTCTTT